This is a list of T cell receptor beta chains from one sample in a study of cytotoxic CD8 clonotypes in ibrutinib-treated CLL. Sequencing used immunoSEQ multiplex PCR; TCRdb keeps in-frame clones, though not all of them. The data show tens of thousands of clones, roughly two thirds seen once. Sequences were derived from PBMCs, sampled after 12 months of ibrutinib treatment. The receptors were gathered from a human donor with chronic lymphocytic leukemia. CDR3s leave out the opening cysteine and the closing phenylalanine or tryptophan. D genes are given only for firm matches.

. 13 TRBJ2-1 TRBV5-4 ASSPEWGEYNEQF
. 11 TRBJ2-5 TRBV9 ASSVGVEETQY
. 11 TRBJ2-7 TRBV28 ASRPSGSYEQY
TRBD1 13 TRBJ1-2 TRBV9 ASSAQGDRMYGYT
. 14 TRBJ2-7 TRBV4-3 ASSQDAGVLTYEQY
. 12 TRBJ1-5 TRBV7-9 ASSFQGSNQPQH
. 9 TRBJ2-7 TRBV6-5 ASSDSYEQY
TRBD1 12 TRBJ1-6 TRBV30 AWSFDRENSPLH
TRBD2 11 TRBJ2-5 TRBV19 ASSSGGGKTQY
. 14 TRBJ1-6 TRBV6-5 ASSYSNTGRDSPLH
TRBD1 18 TRBJ1-6 TRBV2 ASSRYRLVPGQGSNSPLH
. 13 TRBJ1-4 TRBV6-1 ASSRQQGTNEKLF
. 13 TRBJ1-5 TRBV7-2 ASSAGGQNNQPQH
TRBD1 14 TRBJ1-1 TRBV10-3 AISATGGRGNTEAF
. 13 TRBJ2-3 TRBV11-2 ASSLGTQAGDTQY
TRBD2 14 TRBJ2-3 TRBV7-2 ASSRGLAGATDTQY
. 12 TRBJ2-7 TRBV9 ASSVGQGTYEQY
TRBD1 15 TRBJ1-1 TRBV5-1 ASSSQPTGAQNTEAF
TRBD2 13 TRBJ2-2 TRBV9 ASSETSGGHGELF
TRBD1 13 TRBJ1-4 TRBV2 ASSNPGTGDEKLF
. 11 TRBJ1-2 TRBV5-1 ASSLNREYGYT
. 10 TRBJ1-3 TRBV6-6 ASSSGRNTIY
TRBD1 14 TRBJ2-1 TRBV30 AWSQGQPTDDNEQF
TRBD1 10 TRBJ2-7 TRBV5-4 ATTGASYEQY
TRBD1 14 TRBJ1-1 TRBV18 ASSPGTGAQNTEAF
TRBD2 13 TRBJ2-7 TRBV6-6 ASSHGTSGSYEQY
TRBD2 13 TRBJ2-3 TRBV29-1 SVWTSGTFTDTQY
. 13 TRBJ2-2 TRBV2 AASPGGLSTGELF
. 12 TRBJ1-1 TRBV19 ASSRQQGDTEAF
. 16 TRBJ1-1 TRBV5-3 ARSPVDKGDHMNTEAF
. 13 TRBJ1-5 TRBV7-2 ASSLGDLRNQPQH
. 13 TRBJ1-1 TRBV5-1 ASSLVPGAQTEAF
. 12 TRBJ2-2 TRBV7-2 ASSLSSLGGELF